These 29 T cell receptor beta chains share one sample of origin, sequenced in a study of T cell responses to AZD1222 COVID-19 vaccine. Using immunoSEQ multiplex PCR, the repertoire was profiled, and TCRdb retains in-frame clones only, with some absent. The data contain about 130,000 clones, roughly 87% of them seen just once; the ten biggest clones take up under 6%. The sequencing used peripheral blood, collected 28 days after the second AZD1222 dose. The receptors shown here come from an adult who received the AZD1222 COVID-19 vaccine.

Here the CDR3 DNA reads TGTGCCAGCAGCTATATAACCACAGGACGGAGCACAGATACGCAGTATTTT. This codes for CASSYITTGRSTDTQYF. This sequence joins TRBV3-1 (or the pseudogene TRBV3-2) and TRBJ2-3, with D perhaps matching TRBD1 (5 bases). CDR3 size: 17 residues. The V and J ends lost 5 bases and 0 bases respectively, with 18 bases between them. Germline CDR1 reads LGHDT; CDR2 reads YNNKEL (reference sequence).

The chain recombines TRBV14 with TRBJ1-2; no firm D call. Trimming removed 2 bases at V and 8 bases at J, with 9 bases between. Germline V gene lookup returns CDR1 SGHDN and CDR2 FVKESK. The CDR3 contains 12 residues. The CDR3 sequence: CASSQRPGGYTF. The CDR3 nucleotides read TGTGCCAGCAGCCAACGACCCGGGGGCTACACCTTC.

The chain couples TRBV28 to TRBJ2-7; 8 bases line up with TRBD2. Germline assignment: CDR1 MDHEN and CDR2 SYDVKM. Trimming removed 5 bases from V and 1 base from J; junction bases left unmatched: 7. The CDR3 has 15 residues. The CDR3, as DNA: TGTGCCAGCAGTGCGGACTTAGCGGGGTCCTACGAGCAGTACTTC. It translates to CASSADLAGSYEQYF. The full variable domain, rest sourced from reference TRBV28 and TRBJ2-7, is DVKVTQSSRYLVKRTGEKVFLECVQDMDHENMFWYRQDPGLGLRLIYFSYDVKMKEKGDIPEGYSVSREKKERFSLILESASTNQTSMYLCASSADLAGSYEQYFGPGTRLTVT.

On this clone itself: This may be a read error, as it is one base from a much larger clone. The chain joins TRBV6-5 to TRBJ2-3; no clear D gene. CDR1 and CDR2 (germline): MNHEY, SVGAGI. The CDR3 contains 11 residues. V was pared by 5 bases and J by 2 bases, with 2 bases between. The chain's CDR3 is CASSNTDTQYF. For the CDR3, the DNA is TGTGCCAGCAGTAACACAGATACGCAGTATTTT.

This rearrangement joins TRBV7-9 to TRBJ1-2; possible D gene TRBD1, 6 bases. This CDR3 contains 17 residues. The germline V gene encodes CDR1 SEHNR and CDR2 FQNEAQ (reference sequence). V lost 1 base and J 5 bases, leaving 20 bases between the germline ends. The CDR3 is CASSLGLTGRTNYGYTF. The CDR3 DNA reads as TGTGCCAGCAGCTTAGGCCTGACAGGACGGACCAATTATGGCTACACCTTC.

The V gene is TRBV18, the J gene TRBJ1-1, with a weak D call TRBD1 (6 bases). Germline V gene sequence: CDR1 KGHSH, CDR2 LQKENI. Trimming removed 8 bases at V and 3 bases at J, with 19 bases between. CDR3 length equals 15 residues. For the CDR3, the DNA is TGTGCCAGCCAACGAGAGGAGGGGGTTGACACTGAAGCTTTCTTT. It specifies CASQREEGVDTEAFF.

The chain has TRBV9 and TRBJ1-3, with D possibly matching TRBD1 (5 bases). V was clipped by 0 bases and J by 2 bases, with 12 bases between them. CDR1 is SGDLS, CDR2 YYNGEE, per germline. The CDR3 contains 16 residues. CDR3 sequence: CASSVAKGWTGNTIYF. CDR3 sequence (DNA): TGTGCCAGCAGCGTAGCAAAGGGGTGGACTGGAAACACCATATATTTT.

The rearrangement joins TRBV7-9 to TRBJ1-1; D perhaps matches TRBD1 (5 bases). The CDR3 is 15 amino acids. V lost 8 bases and J lost 3, with 19 bases in between. Germline-derived CDR1 and CDR2 are SEHNR and FQNEAQ (reference sequence). CDR3 bases: TGTGCCAGCGGGACCCTGGGGGGGGAGGACACTGAAGCTTTCTTT. This sequence encodes CASGTLGGEDTEAFF. The full variable domain, completed using reference TRBV7-9 and TRBJ1-1, is DTGVSQNPRHKITKRGQNVTFRCDPISEHNRLYWYRQTLGQGPEFLTYFQNEAQLEKSRLLSDRFSAERPKGSFSTLEIQRTEQGDSAMYLCASGTLGGEDTEAFFGQGTRLTVV.

J is TRBJ1-5 and V is TRBV27; D is perhaps TRBD1 (6 bases). Germline lookup yields CDR1 MNHEY and CDR2 SMNVEV (reference sequence). This CDR3 is built from 15 residues. Trimming took off 9 bases at V and 1 base at J, with 16 bases between the two ends. This CDR3 is CARVGGGGSNQPQHF. The CDR3, as DNA: TGTGCCAGGGTGGGGGGCGGTGGGAGCAATCAGCCCCAGCATTTT.

The chain links TRBV12-3 or TRBV12-4 to TRBJ1-4; D is uncertain. CDR3 length: 13 amino acids. Trimming removed 6 bases at V and 5 bases at J, with 10 bases between. The CDR3 DNA reads as TGTGCCAGCAGACACGACACGAATGAAAAACTGTTTTTT. Translating gives CASRHDTNEKLFF.

J is TRBJ1-1 and V is TRBV27; D not resolved. Germline CDR1 reads MNHEY; CDR2 reads SMNVEV (reference sequence). The CDR3 is made up of 12 amino acids. Between the trimmed V and J ends, which lost 1 base and 8 bases, there was a span of 8 bases. The CDR3 sequence: CASSLWGTEAFF. CDR3 DNA: TGTGCCAGCAGTTTATGGGGAACCGAAGCTTTCTTT.

The chain uses TRBV6-6 and TRBJ1-2, with D possibly TRBD1 on 5 matching bases. Per the germline V gene, CDR1 is MNHNY and CDR2 is SVGAGI (reference sequence). This CDR3 region has 13 residues. The ends were cut back, 4 bases at V and 14 bases at J, with 20 bases in the middle. CDR3 in DNA: TGTGCCAGCAGTTCGGGACTCTTCTATGGTGGGACCTTC. Protein sequence: CASSSGLFYGGTF.

This sequence joins TRBV6-5 and TRBJ1-5; D perhaps matches TRBD1 (6 bases). V lost 6 bases, J lost 6 bases, and 9 bases lay in between. This CDR3 region has 12 residues. Germline lookup yields CDR1 MNHEY and CDR2 SVGAGI. CDR3 amino acids: CASRGASQPQHF. In DNA form, the CDR3 reads TGTGCCAGCAGGGGGGCTTCTCAGCCCCAGCATTTT.

The rearrangement joins TRBV3-1 (or the pseudogene TRBV3-2) to TRBJ2-1, with 8 bases that match TRBD2. This CDR3 is 16 amino acids long. CDR1 LGHDT and CDR2 YNNKEL come from the germline V gene (reference sequence). With 1 base clipped from V and 4 bases from J, the junction kept 6 bases outside the gene matches. The CDR3 nucleotides are TGTGCCAGCAGCCAAGGGGCGCGGGGGGTTTACAATGAGCAGTTCTTC. Its protein product is CASSQGARGVYNEQFF.

The chain links TRBV30 to TRBJ1-3; the D gene is possibly TRBD1 (6 bases). This CDR3 comprises 13 residues. V was trimmed by 2 bases and J by 7 bases, leaving 12 bases between them. CDR1 is GTSNPN, CDR2 SVGIG, per germline (reference sequence). The CDR3: CAWSTGRGNTIYF. The CDR3 DNA sequence: TGTGCCTGGAGTACGGGGAGGGGGAACACCATATATTTT.

This clone was observed a single time. The genes are TRBV10-3 and TRBJ2-2; a possible D gene is TRBD1 (5 bases). In germline, CDR1 is ENHRY, CDR2 SYGVKD. V gave up 8 bases and J gave up 3 bases, with 10 bases separating them. This CDR3 contains 13 residues. The DNA of the CDR3 is TGTGCCATCGCAACCAGGGACACCGGGGAGCTGTTTTTT. Amino acid sequence: CAIATRDTGELFF.

The chain combines TRBV10-3 with TRBJ2-5; D gene unclear. Trimming shortened V by 8 bases and J by 5 bases, and 12 bases separated the two germline ends. The CDR3 contains 12 residues. Germline loops: CDR1 ENHRY, CDR2 SYGVKD. CDR3 in amino acids: CAIGEAGETQYF. In nucleotides, the CDR3 is TGTGCCATCGGGGAAGCTGGGGAGACCCAGTACTTC.

This clone was found a few times. V is TRBV19 and J is TRBJ1-1; D call uncertain. The CDR3 runs 16 residues. The V and J ends lost 5 bases and 2 bases respectively, with 18 bases between them. The germline CDR1 and CDR2 sequences are LNHDA and SQIVND (reference sequence). For the CDR3, the DNA is TGTGCCAGTAGTCCTTTTAGCCGAGCCAGAAACACTGAAGCTTTCTTT. It codes for CASSPFSRARNTEAFF.

This rearrangement joins TRBV4-2 to TRBJ1-6; 9 positions agree with TRBD1. This CDR3 is built from 16 residues. Germline trimming cut 0 bases from V and 7 bases from J; bases unmatched to any gene: 4. The germline CDR1 and CDR2 sequences are LGHNA and YNFKEQ. The CDR3 DNA is TGTGCCAGCAGCCAAGATCCGGGACAGGGAAATTCACCCCTCCACTTT. It is translated as CASSQDPGQGNSPLHF.

J is TRBJ2-7 and V is TRBV7-6; 9 bases map to TRBD1. The V gene's germline CDR1 is SGHVS and CDR2 FNYEAQ. V was pared by 2 bases and J by 5 bases, with 10 bases of the junction left unmatched. The CDR3 has 16 amino acids. CDR3 bases: TGTGCCAGCAGCTTATACCCCCGGGACAGGGAAAACGAGCAGTACTTC. Encoded protein: CASSLYPRDRENEQYF.

The chain carries TRBV7-3 and TRBJ2-3, with 11 bases matching TRBD1. The trim removed 3 bases at V and 3 bases at J, leaving 2 bases unmatched. This CDR3 has 15 amino acids. Germline V gene sequence: CDR1 SGHTA, CDR2 FQGTGA. Written as DNA, the CDR3 is TGTGCCAGCAGCTTGGGACAGGGGGAGACAGATACGCAGTATTTT. Translating it yields CASSLGQGETDTQYF. The full variable domain, completed using reference TRBV7-3 and TRBJ2-3, is GAGVSQTPSNKVTEKGKYVELRCDPISGHTALYWYRQSLGQGPEFLIYFQGTGAADDSGLPNDRFFAVRPEGSVSTLKIQRTERGDSAVYLCASSLGQGETDTQYFGPGTRLTVL.

The gene calls are TRBV9 and TRBJ1-5, with TRBD1 matching 7 bases. V dropped 4 bases and J dropped 9; count of bases not matched to a gene: 28. The CDR3 is 20 amino acids. CDR1 is SGDLS, CDR2 YYNGEE, per germline. The CDR3 loop is CASSPPRPGQHSSEGGPQHF. The CDR3 coding sequence is TGTGCCAGCAGCCCCCCCCGACCGGGACAGCATTCATCCGAGGGAGGGCCCCAGCATTTT.

This sequence joins TRBV4-3 and TRBJ1-2; D possibly corresponds to TRBD1 (6 bases). The V and J ends lost 3 bases and 8 bases respectively, with 25 bases between them. This CDR3 region has 17 residues. The germline gives CDR1 LGHNA, CDR2 YSLEER. This CDR3 reads CASSHEPRGRGRGGYTF. In DNA form, the CDR3 reads TGCGCCAGCAGCCATGAGCCAAGGGGACGGGGGCGAGGAGGCTACACCTTC.

The rearrangement links TRBV5-5 to TRBJ1-4; D not resolved. The CDR3 is 14 residues long. V was trimmed by 0 bases and J by 0 bases, leaving 3 bases between them. From germline, CDR1 is SGHKS and CDR2 YYEKEE (reference sequence). CDR3 nucleotide sequence: TGTGCCAGCAGCTTGGCTGCAACTAATGAAAAACTGTTTTTT. Protein sequence: CASSLAATNEKLFF. The whole variable domain, filled in from reference TRBV5-5 and TRBJ1-4, reads DAGVTQSPTHLIKTRGQQVTLRCSPISGHKSVSWYQQVLGQGPQFIFQYYEKEERGRGNFPDRFSARQFPNYSSELNVNALLLGDSALYLCASSLAATNEKLFFGSGTQLSVL.

J is TRBJ1-1 and V is TRBV19; the D is unclear. CDR1 LNHDA and CDR2 SQIVND come from the germline V gene (reference sequence). V lost 5 bases, J lost 7 bases, and 8 bases lay in between. This CDR3 is built from 11 residues. The CDR3: CASSSAFEAFF. CDR3 DNA sequence: TGTGCCAGTAGTTCCGCATTTGAAGCTTTCTTT.

The chain employs TRBV6-6 and TRBJ2-1, with D perhaps matching TRBD2 (6 bases). This CDR3 spans 14 amino acids. Deletions cut 6 bases from V and 9 bases from J, with 18 bases between. Germline V gives CDR1 MNHNY, CDR2 SVGAGI (reference sequence). The CDR3 region has the DNA TGTGCCAGCAGCCACGGGGCGGGGCGGGGTGAGCAGTTCTTC. Its protein product is CASSHGAGRGEQFF.

The chain recombines TRBV23-1 with TRBJ1-3; 9 positions agree with TRBD1. TRBV23-1 is flagged as an ORF with uncertain function. The CDR3 covers 16 residues. The J segment lost 4 bases and the V segment lost 2 bases, leaving 6 bases of the junction unmatched. The CDR3, as DNA: TGCGCCAGCAGTCAAATCACAGGGGGCGCGGGAAACACCATATATTTT. Its protein product is CASSQITGGAGNTIYF.

This chain uses TRBV4-1 with TRBJ2-7, with TRBD2 as a possible D gene (6 bases). The V gene lost 0 bases and the J gene lost 3 bases, with 12 bases spanning the gap. From germline, CDR1 is MGHRA and CDR2 YSYEKL. CDR3 length equals 15 residues. CDR3 residues: CASSQDRGLVYEQYF. Written as DNA, the CDR3 is TGCGCCAGCAGCCAAGATCGGGGGTTGGTCTACGAGCAGTACTTC.

The chain employs TRBV7-2 and TRBJ1-1; no definite D call. Looked up from germline, CDR1 is SGHTA and CDR2 is FQGNSA. CDR3 length equals 13 residues. Trimming pared 3 bases from V and 2 bases from J, leaving 7 bases between. CDR3 DNA sequence: TGTGCCAGCAGCTTTAACTTTAACACTGAAGCTTTCTTT. This gives the protein CASSFNFNTEAFF.